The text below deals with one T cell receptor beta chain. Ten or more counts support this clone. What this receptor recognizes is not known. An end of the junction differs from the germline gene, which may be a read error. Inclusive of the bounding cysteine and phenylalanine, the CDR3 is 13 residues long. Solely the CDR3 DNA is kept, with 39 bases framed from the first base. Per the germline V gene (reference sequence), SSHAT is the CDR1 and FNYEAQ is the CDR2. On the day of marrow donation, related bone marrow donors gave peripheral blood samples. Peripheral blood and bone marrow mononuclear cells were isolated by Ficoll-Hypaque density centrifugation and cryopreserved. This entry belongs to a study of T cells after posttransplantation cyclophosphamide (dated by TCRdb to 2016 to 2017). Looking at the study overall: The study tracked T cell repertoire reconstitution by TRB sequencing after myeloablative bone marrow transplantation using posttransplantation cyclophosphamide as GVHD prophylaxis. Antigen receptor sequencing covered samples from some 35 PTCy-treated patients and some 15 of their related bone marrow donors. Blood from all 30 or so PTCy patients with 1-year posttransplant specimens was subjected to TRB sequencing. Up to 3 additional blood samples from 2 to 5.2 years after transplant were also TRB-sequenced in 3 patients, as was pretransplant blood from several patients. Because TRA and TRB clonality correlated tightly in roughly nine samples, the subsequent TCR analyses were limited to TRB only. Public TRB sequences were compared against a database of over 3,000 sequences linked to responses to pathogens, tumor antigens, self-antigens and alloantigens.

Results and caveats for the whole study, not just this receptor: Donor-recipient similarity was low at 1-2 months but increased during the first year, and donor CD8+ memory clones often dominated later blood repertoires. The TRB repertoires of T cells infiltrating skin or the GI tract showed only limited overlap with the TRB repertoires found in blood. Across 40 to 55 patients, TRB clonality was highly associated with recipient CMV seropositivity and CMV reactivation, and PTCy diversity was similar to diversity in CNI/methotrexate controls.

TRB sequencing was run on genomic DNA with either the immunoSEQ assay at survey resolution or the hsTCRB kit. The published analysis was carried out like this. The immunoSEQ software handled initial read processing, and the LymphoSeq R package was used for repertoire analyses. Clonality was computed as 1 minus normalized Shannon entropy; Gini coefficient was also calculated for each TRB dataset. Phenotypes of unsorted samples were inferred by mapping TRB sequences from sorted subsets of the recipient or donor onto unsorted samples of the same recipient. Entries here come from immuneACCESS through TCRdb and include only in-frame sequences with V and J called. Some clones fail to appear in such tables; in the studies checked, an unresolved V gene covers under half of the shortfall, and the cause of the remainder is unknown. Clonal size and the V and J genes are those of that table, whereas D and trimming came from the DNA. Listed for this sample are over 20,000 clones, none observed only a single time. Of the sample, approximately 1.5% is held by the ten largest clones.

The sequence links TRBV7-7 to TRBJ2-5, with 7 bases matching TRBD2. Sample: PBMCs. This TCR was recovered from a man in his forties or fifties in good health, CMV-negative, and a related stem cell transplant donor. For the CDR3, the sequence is CASSWIAGETQYF. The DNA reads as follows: TGTGCTAGCAGCTGGATAGCGGGAGAGACCCAGTACTTC.